This T cell receptor (beta chain) originates from a study of spatial heterogeneity in lung cancer. Study information: TCR transcript abundance in tumor regions was strongly correlated with the T cell module score obtained from matched bulk RNA-seq. Regarding the study as a whole: Tracking of tumor mutation counts was seen in expanded intratumoral alpha and beta TCR counts.

The time point denotes: sample taken at primary tumor resection. Unsorted whole RNA of tumor, nontumor lung or frozen PBMC was sequenced. The V gene's germline CDR1 is MNHNS and CDR2 SASEGT. Trimming took 5 bases from V and 6 from J, leaving 16 bases between them. This CDR3 is built from 15 residues. This clonotype came up many times. What it binds is unknown. From the 5' RACE reads, TCRdb called clonotypes with MiXCR, one entry per CDR3 protein. The profile covers 17,000 or so distinct CDR3 sequences, with under 7% appearing a single time and 5.5% to 8% taken by the ten largest. V and J are TRBV6-1 and TRBJ2-2; weak D call: TRBD2 (6 bases). This TCR derives from a male donor with early-stage non-small cell lung cancer. The sequencing used lung tumor tissue, collected at surgery. The CDR3 sequence: CASSKDYFGSGELFF. DNA of the CDR3: TGTGCCAGCAGTAAGGACTATTTTGGCTCCGGGGAGCTGTTTTTT.